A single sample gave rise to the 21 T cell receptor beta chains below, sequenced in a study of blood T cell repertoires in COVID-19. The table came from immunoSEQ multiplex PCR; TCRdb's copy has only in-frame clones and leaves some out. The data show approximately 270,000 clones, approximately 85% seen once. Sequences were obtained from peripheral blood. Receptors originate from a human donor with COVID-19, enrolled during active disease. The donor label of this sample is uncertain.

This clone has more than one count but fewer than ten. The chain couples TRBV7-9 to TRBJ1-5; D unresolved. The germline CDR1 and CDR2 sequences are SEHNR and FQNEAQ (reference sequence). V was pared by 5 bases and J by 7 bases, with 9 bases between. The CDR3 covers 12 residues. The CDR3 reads CASSLGSQPQHF. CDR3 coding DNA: TGTGCCAGCAGCCTGGGGAGCCAGCCCCAGCATTTT.

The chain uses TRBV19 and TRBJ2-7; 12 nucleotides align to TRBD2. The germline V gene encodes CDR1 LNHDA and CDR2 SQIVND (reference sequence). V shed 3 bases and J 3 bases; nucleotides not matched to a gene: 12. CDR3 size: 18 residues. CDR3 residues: CASSMRSELAGGLYEQYF. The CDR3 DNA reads TGTGCCAGTAGTATGCGCTCCGAGCTAGCGGGAGGGCTCTACGAGCAGTACTTC.

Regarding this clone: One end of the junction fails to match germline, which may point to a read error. The chain's CDR3 is CVSKSAGGYGYTF. In DNA, the CDR3 is TGTGTCAGCAAATCGGCAGGGGGGTATGGCTACACCTTC. The chain has TRBV27 and TRBJ1-2; TRBD1 matches 7 bases. There are 13 residues in the CDR3. Germline V lookup: CDR1 MNHEY, CDR2 SMNVEV (reference sequence).

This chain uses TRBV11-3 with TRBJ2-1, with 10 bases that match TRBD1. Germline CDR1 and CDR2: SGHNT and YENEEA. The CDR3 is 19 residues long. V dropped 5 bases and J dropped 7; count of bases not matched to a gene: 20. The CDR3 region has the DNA TGTGCCAGCAGCCCGGGACAGGGGAACAGTCCCCCCCAGTTAAATGAGCAGTTCTTC. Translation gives CASSPGQGNSPPQLNEQFF.

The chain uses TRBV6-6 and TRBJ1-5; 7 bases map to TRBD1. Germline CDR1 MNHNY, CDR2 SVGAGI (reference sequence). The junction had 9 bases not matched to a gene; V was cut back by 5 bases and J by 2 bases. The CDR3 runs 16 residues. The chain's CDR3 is CASSPPRDSGNQPQHF. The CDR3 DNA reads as TGTGCCAGCAGTCCTCCACGGGACAGCGGCAATCAGCCCCAGCATTTT.

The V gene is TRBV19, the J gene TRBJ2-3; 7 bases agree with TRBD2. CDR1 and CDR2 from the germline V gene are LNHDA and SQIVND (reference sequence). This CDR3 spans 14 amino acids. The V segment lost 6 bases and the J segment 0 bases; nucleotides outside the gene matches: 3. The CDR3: CASRGGSSTDTQYF. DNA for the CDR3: TGTGCCAGTAGGGGCGGGAGCAGCACAGATACGCAGTATTTT.

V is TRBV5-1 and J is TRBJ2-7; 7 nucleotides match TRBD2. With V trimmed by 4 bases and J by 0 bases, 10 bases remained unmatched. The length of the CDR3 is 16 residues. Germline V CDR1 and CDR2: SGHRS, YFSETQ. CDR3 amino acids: CASSTNPSGSSYEQYF. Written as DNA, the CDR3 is TGCGCCAGCAGCACCAATCCTAGCGGTAGCTCCTACGAGCAGTACTTC. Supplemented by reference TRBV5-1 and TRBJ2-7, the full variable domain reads KAGVTQTPRYLIKTRGQQVTLSCSPISGHRSVSWYQQTPGQGLQFLFEYFSETQRNKGNFPGRFSGRQFSNSRSEMNVSTLELGDSALYLCASSTNPSGSSYEQYFGPGTRLTVT.

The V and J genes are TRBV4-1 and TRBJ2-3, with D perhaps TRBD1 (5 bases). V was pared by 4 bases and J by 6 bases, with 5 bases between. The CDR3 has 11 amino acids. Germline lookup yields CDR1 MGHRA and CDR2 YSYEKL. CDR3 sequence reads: CASSPGDTQYF. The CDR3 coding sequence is TGCGCCAGCAGCCCAGGGGATACGCAGTATTTT.

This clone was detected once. The CDR3 loop is CASSRRPVYEQYF. The DNA of the CDR3 is TGTGCCAGCAGCCGGAGACCGGTCTACGAGCAGTACTTC. The rearrangement joins TRBV6-5 to TRBJ2-7; D call uncertain. The length of the CDR3 is 13 residues. V shed 6 bases and J shed 3 bases, with 12 bases lying between them. The germline gives CDR1 MNHEY, CDR2 SVGAGI.

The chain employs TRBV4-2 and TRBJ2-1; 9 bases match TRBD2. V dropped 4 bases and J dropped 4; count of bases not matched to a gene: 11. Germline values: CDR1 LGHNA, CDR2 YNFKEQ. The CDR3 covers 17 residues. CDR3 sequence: CASSPRTRLAGYNEQFF. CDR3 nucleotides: TGTGCCAGCAGCCCTCGAACTCGGCTAGCGGGGTACAATGAGCAGTTCTTC.

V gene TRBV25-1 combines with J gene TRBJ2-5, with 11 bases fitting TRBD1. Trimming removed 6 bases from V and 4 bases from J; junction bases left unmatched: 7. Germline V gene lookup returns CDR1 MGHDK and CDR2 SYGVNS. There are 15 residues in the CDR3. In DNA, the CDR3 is TGTGCCAGCAGGGCGGGACAGGGGGTTGGAGAGACCCAGTACTTC. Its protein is CASRAGQGVGETQYF. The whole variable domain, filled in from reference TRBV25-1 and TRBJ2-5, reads EADIYQTPRYLVIGTGKKITLECSQTMGHDKMYWYQQDPGMELHLIHYSYGVNSTEKGDLSSESTVSRIRTEHFPLTLESARPSHTSQYLCASRAGQGVGETQYFGPGTRLLVL.

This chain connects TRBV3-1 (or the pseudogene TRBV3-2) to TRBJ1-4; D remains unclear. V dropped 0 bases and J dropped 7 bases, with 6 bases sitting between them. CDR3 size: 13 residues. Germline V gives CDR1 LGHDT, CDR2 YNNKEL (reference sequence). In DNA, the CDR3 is TGTGCCAGCAGCCAAGATCTCGGTGAAAAACTGTTTTTT. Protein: CASSQDLGEKLFF.

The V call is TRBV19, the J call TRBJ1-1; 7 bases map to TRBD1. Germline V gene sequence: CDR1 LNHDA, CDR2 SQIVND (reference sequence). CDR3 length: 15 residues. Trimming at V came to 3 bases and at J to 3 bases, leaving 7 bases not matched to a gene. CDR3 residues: CASSIHRGADTEAFF. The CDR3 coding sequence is TGTGCCAGTAGTATTCACAGGGGAGCGGACACTGAAGCTTTCTTT.

The CDR3 DNA follows: TGTGCCAGCATCCCTACCCGGCCGGGACAGGGGGTGAGGGGCGAGCAGTACTTC. Protein: CASIPTRPGQGVRGEQYF. The chain has TRBV2 and TRBJ2-7, with 11 bases fitting TRBD1. Germline V gene data show CDR1 as SNHLY and CDR2 as FYNNEI. The ends lost 7 bases at V and 6 bases at J; junction bases unmatched: 20. CDR3 length: 18 amino acids. The full variable domain, rest sourced from reference TRBV2 and TRBJ2-7, is EPEVTQTPSHQVTQMGQEVILRCVPISNHLYFYWYRQILGQKVEFLVSFYNNEISEKSEIFDDQFSVERPDGSNFTLKIRSTKLEDSAMYFCASIPTRPGQGVRGEQYFGPGTRLTVT.

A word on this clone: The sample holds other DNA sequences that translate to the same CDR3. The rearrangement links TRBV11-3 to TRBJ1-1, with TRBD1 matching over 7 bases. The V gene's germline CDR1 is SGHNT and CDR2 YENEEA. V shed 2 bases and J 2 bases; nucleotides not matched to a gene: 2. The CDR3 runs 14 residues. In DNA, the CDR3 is TGTGCCAGCAGCTTAAACAGGGGAAACACTGAAGCTTTCTTT. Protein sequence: CASSLNRGNTEAFF.

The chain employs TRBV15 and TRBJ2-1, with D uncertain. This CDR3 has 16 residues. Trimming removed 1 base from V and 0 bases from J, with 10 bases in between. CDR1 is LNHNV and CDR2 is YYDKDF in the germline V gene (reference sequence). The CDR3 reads CATSRGPLGSYNEQFF. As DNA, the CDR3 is TGTGCCACCAGCAGAGGACCCCTAGGCTCCTACAATGAGCAGTTCTTC.

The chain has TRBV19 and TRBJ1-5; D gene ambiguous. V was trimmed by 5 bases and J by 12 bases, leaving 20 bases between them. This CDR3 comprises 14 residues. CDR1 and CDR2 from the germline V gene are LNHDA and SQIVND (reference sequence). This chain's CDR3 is CASSPRQETRGQHF. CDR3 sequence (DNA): TGTGCCAGTAGTCCCCGCCAAGAAACCCGGGGCCAGCATTTT.

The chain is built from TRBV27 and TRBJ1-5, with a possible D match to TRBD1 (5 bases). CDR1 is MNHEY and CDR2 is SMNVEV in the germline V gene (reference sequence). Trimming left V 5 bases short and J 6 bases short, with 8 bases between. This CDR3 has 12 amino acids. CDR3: CASSQGAQPQHF. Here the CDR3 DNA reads TGTGCCAGCAGTCAAGGGGCTCAGCCCCAGCATTTT.

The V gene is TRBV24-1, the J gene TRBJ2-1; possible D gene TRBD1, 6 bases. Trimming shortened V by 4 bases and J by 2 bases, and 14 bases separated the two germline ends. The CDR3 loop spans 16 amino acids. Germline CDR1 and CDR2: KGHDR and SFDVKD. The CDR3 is CATSDPRGYTYNEQFF. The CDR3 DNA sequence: TGTGCCACCAGTGACCCGAGGGGGTACACCTACAATGAGCAGTTCTTC.

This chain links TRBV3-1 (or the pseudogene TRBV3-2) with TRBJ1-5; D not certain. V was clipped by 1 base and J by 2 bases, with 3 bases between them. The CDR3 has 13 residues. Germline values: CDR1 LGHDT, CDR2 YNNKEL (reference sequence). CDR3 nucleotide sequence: TGTGCCAGCAGCCAAGGAGGCAATCAGCCCCAGCATTTT. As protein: CASSQGGNQPQHF.

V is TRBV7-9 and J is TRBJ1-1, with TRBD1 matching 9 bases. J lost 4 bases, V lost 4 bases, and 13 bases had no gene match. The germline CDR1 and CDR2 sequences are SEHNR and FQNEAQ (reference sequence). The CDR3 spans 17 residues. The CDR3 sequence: CASSSGTGTFSGTEAFF. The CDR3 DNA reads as TGTGCCAGCAGCTCCGGGACAGGGACTTTCTCGGGCACTGAAGCTTTCTTT.